Listed here are 26 T cell receptor beta chains from one sample, sequenced in a study of identical twins. TCRdb re-analysed the 5' RACE reads in MiXCR, keeping a single row per CDR3 protein. The data hold approximately 690,000 distinct CDR3 sequences, with 6% to 6.5% observed a single time. The sample consisted of naive T cells sorted from blood. The source is a man aged 18 to 30 in good health.

In this sample, this clonotype turned up many times. The chain recombines TRBV20-1 with TRBJ2-7; tentative D call: TRBD2 (6 bases). The germline V and J ends were trimmed by 0 bases and 5 bases, with 11 bases remaining between them. Per germline, CDR1 DFQATT and CDR2 SNEGSKA (reference sequence). The CDR3 runs to 13 residues. CDR3 bases: TGCAGTGCTAGAGACCTTGGGGGGAACGAGCAGTACTTC. This translates into CSARDLGGNEQYF.

This clonotype has ten or more counts. The chain couples TRBV29-1 to TRBJ2-7, with D possibly TRBD2 on 5 matching bases. V was trimmed by 2 bases and J by 3 bases, leaving 8 bases between them. From germline, CDR1 is SQVTM and CDR2 ANQGSEA. The CDR3 sequence is 12 residues long. The CDR3 spells CSVERGNYEQYF. The CDR3 DNA reads TGCAGCGTTGAACGGGGAAACTACGAGCAGTACTTC.

The chain joins TRBV6-5 to TRBJ2-1, with a possible D match to TRBD2 (5 bases). The V end lost 2 bases, the J end lost 6 bases, and 11 bases lay between the germline ends. CDR3 length: 14 residues. Germline CDR1 is MNHEY and CDR2 is SVGAGI. The CDR3 spells CASSYGGGTNEQFF. CDR3 DNA sequence: TGTGCCAGCAGTTACGGTGGAGGCACCAATGAGCAGTTCTTC.

The sample holds many counts of this clonotype. The V call is TRBV20-1, the J call TRBJ1-2; TRBD1 matches 8 bases. Germline loops: CDR1 DFQATT, CDR2 SNEGSKA (reference sequence). J gave up 7 bases and V 4 bases, and 11 bases lay outside the gene matches. The CDR3 is 14 amino acids. The CDR3 reads CSATRDRKVSGYTF. In nucleotides, the CDR3 is TGCAGTGCTACCAGGGACAGGAAGGTTTCTGGCTACACCTTC.

This clonotype was observed a few times. Written as DNA, the CDR3 is TGCAGCGTTGGTGCGAGCGTGGGGTTGGCAGATACGCAGTATTTT. Its protein is CSVGASVGLADTQYF. V is TRBV29-1 and J is TRBJ2-3, with D unresolved. The germline V gene encodes CDR1 SQVTM and CDR2 ANQGSEA. CDR3 length: 15 amino acids. Trimming removed 4 bases from V and 4 bases from J, with 18 bases in between.

The CDR3 protein is CAWSVHLTRDTEAFF. The CDR3 DNA is TGTGCCTGGAGTGTACACTTAACGCGGGACACTGAAGCTTTCTTT. The chain joins TRBV30 to TRBJ1-1, with no clear D. V lost 0 bases and J 3 bases, leaving 14 bases between the germline ends. CDR3 length equals 15 residues. Germline V CDR1 and CDR2: GTSNPN, SVGIG (reference sequence). The whole variable domain, filled in from reference TRBV30 and TRBJ1-1, reads SQTIHQWPATLVQPVGSPLSLECTVEGTSNPNLYWYRQAAGRGLQLLFYSVGIGQISSEVPQNLSASRPQDRQFILSSKKLLLSDSGFYLCAWSVHLTRDTEAFFGQGTRLTVV.

This clonotype was counted at least ten times. The chain carries TRBV20-1 and TRBJ1-6; D is unresolved. The V gene lost 3 bases and the J gene lost 9 bases, with 6 bases spanning the gap. CDR1 DFQATT and CDR2 SNEGSKA come from the germline V gene (reference sequence). The length of the CDR3 is 11 residues. The CDR3 bases are TGCAGTGCTAGTGGAGGTTCACCCCTCCACTTT. Protein: CSASGGSPLHF.

This clonotype was seen only a few times. The chain joins TRBV25-1 to TRBJ2-1; unclear D gene. The ends were cut back, 8 bases at V and 0 bases at J, with 14 bases in the middle. The germline gives CDR1 MGHDK, CDR2 SYGVNS. The CDR3 has 15 residues. The CDR3 region is CASRPDRLSYNEQFF. The CDR3 nucleotides read TGTGCCAGCCGTCCGGACCGCCTCTCCTACAATGAGCAGTTCTTC.

Only a few counts were recorded for this clonotype. The V call is TRBV6-5, the J call TRBJ2-7, with 9 bases identical to TRBD1. Germline lookup yields CDR1 MNHEY and CDR2 SVGAGI. After removal of 0 bases from V and 5 bases from J, the junction contained 5 bases not matched to a gene. There are 15 residues in the CDR3. The CDR3 loop reads CASSYSGQGIDEQYV. For the CDR3, the DNA is TGTGCCAGCAGTTACTCGGGACAGGGAATCGACGAGCAGTACGTC.

The genes are TRBV21-1 and TRBJ1-5; no check of the table's D call, TRBD1, against the DNA was made. TRBV21-1 is a documented pseudogene. The length of the CDR3 is 18 residues. For the CDR3, the DNA is TGTGCCAGCAGCAAAGCAGACAGGCCAGGAAAGAGCAATCAGCCCCAGCATTTT. It codes for CASSKADRPGKSNQPQHF.

Comments on this clonotype: This CDR3 is missing its conserved last phenylalanine or tryptophan, likely due to a read error. The V gene is TRBV3-1, the J gene TRBJ1-1; D perhaps matches TRBD1 (6 bases). CDR1 and CDR2 (germline): LGHDT, YNNKEL (reference sequence). V was shortened by 6 bases and J by 1 base, with 9 bases between the two germline ends. This CDR3 is built from 13 residues. DNA for the CDR3: TGTGCCAGCAGTCAGACAGGGAACACTGAAGCTTTCTCT. Translating it yields CASSQTGNTEAFS.

This clonotype was detected only a few times. The chain recombines TRBV20-1 with TRBJ2-1; D is ambiguous. The germline CDR1 and CDR2 sequences are DFQATT and SNEGSKA (reference sequence). The CDR3 runs to 13 residues. The germline V and J ends were trimmed by 6 bases and 4 bases, with 13 bases remaining between them. The CDR3 spells CSAPRAGYNEQFF. Written as DNA, the CDR3 is TGCAGTGCCCCGCGCGCCGGATACAATGAGCAGTTCTTC.

This clonotype was observed a handful of times. The chain employs TRBV29-1 and TRBJ1-2; D ambiguous. V was trimmed by 5 bases and J by 8 bases, leaving 12 bases between them. Per germline, CDR1 SQVTM and CDR2 ANQGSEA. The CDR3 is 11 amino acids. CDR3 sequence reads: CSVQSDWGYTF. DNA for the CDR3: TGCAGCGTTCAGAGCGATTGGGGCTACACCTTC. Combining the CDR3 with reference TRBV29-1 and TRBJ1-2 gives the whole variable domain SAVISQKPSRDICQRGTSLTIQCQVDSQVTMMFWYRQQPGQSLTLIATANQGSEATYESGFVIDKFPISRPNLTFSTLTVSNMSPEDSSIYLCSVQSDWGYTFGSGTRLTVV.

This clonotype came up many times. The V call is TRBV5-5, the J call TRBJ2-2; 9 nucleotides align to TRBD1. The junction had 6 bases not matched to a gene; V was cut back by 3 bases and J by 6 bases. CDR1 is SGHKS and CDR2 is YYEKEE in the germline V gene (reference sequence). This CDR3 comprises 15 residues. The CDR3 DNA is TGTGCCAGCAGCTCCCACGGGACAGGGTCCGGGGAGCTGTTTTTT. It translates to CASSSHGTGSGELFF.

This clonotype was recorded at least ten times. The chain combines TRBV12-3 or TRBV12-4 with TRBJ2-5; 8 bases map to TRBD2. J lost 5 bases, V lost 8 bases, and 13 bases had no gene match. The CDR3 length is 15 residues. The CDR3 spells CASGGDSGRVETQYF. The CDR3 region has the DNA TGTGCCAGCGGCGGCGACAGCGGGAGAGTCGAGACCCAGTACTTC.

This clonotype has a count of ten or more. The chain recombines TRBV24-1 with TRBJ1-5, with D unresolved. This CDR3 has 12 residues. Germline CDR1 KGHDR, CDR2 SFDVKD. The ends were cut back, 4 bases at V and 4 bases at J, with 4 bases in the middle. The CDR3 nucleotides are TGTGCCACCAGTGACCTTAATCAGCCCCAGCATTTT. Amino acid sequence: CATSDLNQPQHF.

This clonotype has a handful of counts. The V gene is TRBV5-6, the J gene TRBJ2-2; 14 bases line up with TRBD2. V gave up 0 bases and J gave up 7 bases; unmatched junction bases: 8. The CDR3 spans 18 residues. The germline gives CDR1 SGHDT, CDR2 YYEEEE. The CDR3 coding sequence is TGTGCCAGCAGCTTGGAAGGGACTAGCGGGAGACTCATCGGGGAGCTGTTTTTT. As protein: CASSLEGTSGRLIGELFF.

This clonotype was seen repeatedly, ten times or more. This chain joins TRBV20-1 and TRBJ2-1; D call uncertain. Germline V CDR1 and CDR2: DFQATT, SNEGSKA (reference sequence). CDR3 size: 11 residues. V lost 4 bases and J lost 3, with 4 bases in between. The CDR3 spells CSAKDYNEQFF. For the CDR3, the DNA is TGCAGTGCTAAGGACTACAATGAGCAGTTCTTC.

This clonotype was seen many times. The chain uses TRBV7-9 and TRBJ1-2; D gene unclear. This CDR3 has 13 residues. V was clipped by 11 bases and J by 2 bases, with 15 bases between them. CDR1 SEHNR and CDR2 FQNEAQ come from the germline V gene (reference sequence). For the CDR3, the DNA is TGTGCCGGGGAAGGCGTTACAAACTATGGCTACACCTTC. It specifies CAGEGVTNYGYTF. Complete variable domain (other parts from reference TRBV7-9 and TRBJ1-2): DTGVSQNPRHKITKRGQNVTFRCDPISEHNRLYWYRQTLGQGPEFLTYFQNEAQLEKSRLLSDRFSAERPKGSFSTLEIQRTEQGDSAMYLCAGEGVTNYGYTFGSGTRLTVV.

This clonotype was seen a handful of times. The chain carries TRBV19 and TRBJ2-1; D gene unclear. The CDR3 extends over 11 amino acids. Trimming left V 3 bases short and J 7 bases short, with 4 bases between. Germline V gene sequence: CDR1 LNHDA, CDR2 SQIVND (reference sequence). The CDR3 DNA reads TGTGCCAGTAGTATGTTGAATGAGCAGTTCTTC. Amino acid sequence: CASSMLNEQFF. The full variable domain, with the rest looked up from reference TRBV19 and TRBJ2-1, is DGGITQSPKYLFRKEGQNVTLSCEQNLNHDAMYWYRQDPGQGLRLIYYSQIVNDFQKGDIAEGYSVSREKKESFPLTVTSAQKNPTAFYLCASSMLNEQFFGPGTRLTVL.

This clonotype was counted ten times or more. This chain connects TRBV9 to TRBJ1-3, with TRBD1 identical over 7 bases. V lost 4 bases and J lost 1; bases outside the gene matches: 11. In germline, CDR1 is SGDLS, CDR2 YYNGEE. CDR3 size: 17 residues. This chain's CDR3 is CASSPRDRDLSGNTIYF. Written as DNA, the CDR3 is TGTGCCAGCAGCCCTCGCGACAGGGACTTATCTGGAAACACCATATATTTT.

This clonotype appeared many times. V and J are TRBV20-1 and TRBJ2-5; D unclear. V lost 6 bases and J lost 2, with 16 bases in between. The CDR3 sequence is 14 residues long. Germline V gene sequence: CDR1 DFQATT, CDR2 SNEGSKA (reference sequence). The CDR3 region has the DNA TGCAGTGCAACCCCCGGACGGCATCAAGAGACCCAGTACTTC. Translating gives CSATPGRHQETQYF.

The chain links TRBV29-1 to TRBJ1-2; TRBD1 agrees at 8 bases. This CDR3 has 12 amino acids. Germline V gene lookup returns CDR1 SQVTM and CDR2 ANQGSEA. V was pared by 7 bases and J by 5 bases, with 6 bases of the junction left unmatched. CDR3 bases: TGCAGCGCCGGACAGGGTGAATATGGCTACACCTTC. Its translation is CSAGQGEYGYTF.

V is TRBV5-6 and J is TRBJ2-6, with 7 positions matching TRBD1. The ends lost 4 bases at V and 3 bases at J; junction bases unmatched: 4. Germline assignment: CDR1 SGHDT and CDR2 YYEEEE. The CDR3 has 15 residues. CDR3 nucleotides: TGTGCCAGCAGCATCGACAGGGTTGGGGCCAACGTCCTGACTTTC. Translation: CASSIDRVGANVLTF.

The rearrangement uses TRBV4-3 and TRBJ2-7; the match to TRBD1 covers 7 bases. V was pared by 3 bases and J by 1 base, with 9 bases of the junction left unmatched. This CDR3 region has 16 residues. CDR1 is LGHNA, CDR2 YSLEER, per germline. CDR3 nucleotides: TGCGCCAGCAGCCACGTAGGGACAGTTTCTTCCTACGAGCAGTACTTC. Translation gives CASSHVGTVSSYEQYF.

This clonotype was counted a few times. The J gene is TRBJ2-1, the V gene TRBV3-1; TRBD2 matches 12 bases. Per germline, CDR1 LGHDT and CDR2 YNNKEL (reference sequence). This CDR3 spans 21 amino acids. J was trimmed by 0 bases and V by 2 bases; bases with no gene match: 14. The CDR3 sequence: CASSQLRRASGRESSYNEQFF. The DNA for the CDR3 is TGTGCCAGCAGCCAACTTAGGCGGGCTAGCGGGAGGGAGAGCTCCTACAATGAGCAGTTCTTC.